The clone carrying this TCR beta chain was counted a few times. The antigen remains undetermined. The CDR3 is 16 residues long. Germline-derived CDR1 and CDR2 are SGHVS and FQNEAQ. Trimming pared 5 bases from V and 8 bases from J, leaving 24 bases between. The data belong to a study of T-cell reconstitution after alpha-beta-depleted transplantation in children. Broader study findings: Several hundred expanded graft clones reportedly gave rise to the alpha-beta T cells present about two months after transplant. Several patients had high TCRbeta diversity at day 60; it came from surviving recipient T cells and thymic progenitors.

For TCRbeta, the library was prepared with unique molecular identifiers. Each CDR3 protein is one row after TCRdb ran MiXCR on the PCR reads. The table records about 640,000 distinct CDR3 sequences, about an eighth of them present only once. The sample here was PBMCs, mostly from graft donor cells, taken 360 days after TCRalphabeta/CD19-depleted stem cell transplant. This TCR came from a male patient younger than 18 who had a stem cell transplant for acute myeloid leukemia, so the T cells may come from the graft donor. The chain links TRBV7-8 to TRBJ1-1; the D is unclear. The CDR3 bases are TGTGCCAGCAGCCCGAGAAGTTCTCCAGACCAATTAGAAGCTTTCTTT. The encoded protein is CASSPRSSPDQLEAFF.